Below, 4 T cell receptor beta chains from the same sample are listed, as sequenced in a study of immune cell composition in non-small cell lung cancer. Normal lung was sampled as far from the tumour as possible, at least 3 cm. Profiling relied on immunoSEQ multiplex PCR, and the TCRdb table lists in-frame clones only, not all of them. The sample includes thousands of clones, 73% of them seen just once. These data were likewise used in another study, on CD4 T cells in lung cancer.

The sequenced sample consisted of non-adjacent lung tissue. The receptor source for this set is a human donor with non-small cell lung cancer.

This chain connects TRBV5-4 to TRBJ1-2, with no clear D. The V gene's germline CDR1 is SGHNT and CDR2 YYREEE (reference sequence). This CDR3 is built from 14 residues. V was trimmed by 2 bases and J by 5 bases, leaving 13 bases between them. As DNA, the CDR3 is TGTGCCAGCAGCTTTGGAGGGATGTTTTATGGCTACACCTTC. Translated, it gives CASSFGGMFYGYTF.

This clone has just a few counts. The chain uses TRBV18 and TRBJ2-7, with 7 bases lining up with TRBD1. The CDR3 sequence is 13 residues long. With 1 base clipped from V and 5 bases from J, the junction kept 2 bases outside the gene matches. CDR1 KGHSH and CDR2 LQKENI come from the germline V gene. CDR3 nucleotides: TGTGCCAGCTCACCACGGCAGGGGGACGAGCAGTACTTC. Its protein product is CASSPRQGDEQYF.

V is TRBV27 and J is TRBJ2-5; D might be TRBD2 (5 bases). Trimming pared 5 bases from V and 9 bases from J, leaving 13 bases between. Germline CDR1 MNHEY, CDR2 SMNVEV (reference sequence). The CDR3 has 12 residues. CDR3 in DNA: TGTGCCAGCAGTCCCCTCGCGAGGGCCCAGTACTTC. It translates to CASSPLARAQYF.

The rearrangement uses TRBV18 and TRBJ2-7; D remains unclear. V lost 6 bases to trimming and J lost 6 bases, with 18 bases between them. Germline lookup yields CDR1 KGHSH and CDR2 LQKENI. The CDR3 is 14 amino acids. CDR3 residues: CASSPANGPLEQYF. In DNA form, the CDR3 reads TGTGCCAGCTCCCCCGCTAATGGGCCGCTCGAGCAGTACTTC. The complete variable domain, with remaining parts taken from reference TRBV18 and TRBJ2-7, reads NAGVMQNPRHLVRRRGQEARLRCSPMKGHSHVYWYRQLPEEGLKFMVYLQKENIIDESGMPKERFSAEFPKEGPSILRIQQVVRGDSAAYFCASSPANGPLEQYFGPGTRLTVT.